This TCR beta chain emerged from a study of monozygotic twins with cystic fibrosis. On the study more broadly: With about 16 PCR cycles, barcoded libraries came from about 3 micrograms of fragmented DNA.

Germline V gene sequence: CDR1 SGHVS, CDR2 FQNEAQ. V was trimmed by 2 bases and J by 4 bases, leaving 12 bases between them. The CDR3 covers 14 residues. A remark on this clone: Its antigen is undetermined.

Libraries were prepared by immunoSEQ multiplex PCR; TCRdb keeps only in-frame clonotypes and omits some of them. This sample yields tens of thousands of clones, of which around 98% are seen a single time; 0.12% to 0.15% belongs to the top ten. Broader study findings: Age, concordance and disease severity did not associate with shared CDR3 numbers. Low clonality (median about 0.0095) suggested a mostly naive repertoire. Co-twins had the most similar V usage for 13 of 16 pairs, J for 8.

Sequenced: blood. The sequence was collected from a girl between 10 and 17 years old with cystic fibrosis. The chain has TRBV7-8 and TRBJ2-7; tentative D call: TRBD2 (5 bases). This CDR3 reads CASSLFPGIYEQYF. The CDR3 region has the DNA TGTGCCAGCAGCTTATTTCCGGGGATTTACGAGCAGTACTTC.